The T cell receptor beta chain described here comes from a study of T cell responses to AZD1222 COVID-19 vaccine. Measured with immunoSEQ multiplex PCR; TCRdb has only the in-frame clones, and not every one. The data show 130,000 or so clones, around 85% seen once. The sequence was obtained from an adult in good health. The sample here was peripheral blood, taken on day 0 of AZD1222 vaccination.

The CDR3 loop reads CASSQDLMDYGYTF. CDR3 sequence (DNA): TGTGCCAGCAGCCAAGATCTAATGGACTATGGCTACACCTTC. The V call is TRBV14, the J call TRBJ1-2; D uncertain. Trimming cost V 0 bases and J 3 bases, with 8 bases left between them. CDR1 and CDR2 from the germline V gene are SGHDN and FVKESK. CDR3 length equals 14 residues.